One sample yielded the 14 T cell receptor beta chains listed below, sequenced in a study of tumor-infiltrating lymphocytes in primary liver carcinoma. RNA and DNA were co-extracted from about 20-30 mg of unsorted bulk tissue. A constant-region primer served to make TCR beta cDNA from about 500 ng total RNA. Sequencing libraries for TCR beta derived from three nested multiplex PCR rounds that used slightly modified ARM-PCR. The two initial PCR rounds, about 9 cycles each, used TRBV1-TRBV30 forward and C-beta reverse primers. MiXCR was run by TCRdb on the multiplex PCR reads, yielding one entry per CDR3 protein. The repertoire includes more than 95,000 distinct CDR3 sequences, roughly 80% of them detected once, and 15% to 20% sits in the top ten. What was sequenced was liver tumor tissue from sampling region 3. Subset of the sample: tumor region T3, left-lateral pole. These receptors were obtained from a man between 40 and 49 years old with primary liver carcinoma and hepatitis B virus infection.

CDR3 amino acids: CASSFSGRPAYEQYF. CDR3 coding DNA: TGTGCCAGCAGCTTCAGCGGGAGACCGGCATATGAGCAGTACTTC. The chain uses TRBV6-5 and TRBJ2-1; the match to TRBD2 covers 8 bases. The end of the DNA is better explained by TRBJ2-7, so the J call may be wrong. The CDR3 sequence is 15 residues long. Germline values: CDR1 MNHEY, CDR2 SVGAGI.

As to this clonotype: One end of the junction does not line up with germline, which may come from a read error. The chain combines TRBV24-1 with TRBJ2-1; D is ambiguous. Germline V lookup: CDR1 KGHDR, CDR2 SFDVKD. CDR3 size: 11 residues. CDR3 in amino acids: CATGDGVGWFF. CDR3 nucleotide sequence: TGTGCCACCGGTGACGGCGTGGGGTGGTTCTTC.

This chain connects TRBV11-2 to TRBJ2-7, with a tentative D call TRBD1 (5 bases). The germline V gene encodes CDR1 SGHAT and CDR2 FQNNGV. V lost 0 bases and J 4 bases, leaving 13 bases between the germline ends. The CDR3 covers 15 residues. CDR3 nucleotides: TGTGCCAGCAGCTTAGATACAGGCCCAGGGTACGAGCAGTACTTC. Translated, it gives CASSLDTGPGYEQYF.

The rearrangement links TRBV12-3 or TRBV12-4 to TRBJ1-6, with 9 bases identical to TRBD1. Trimming removed 5 bases from V and 14 bases from J; junction bases left unmatched: 13. There are 15 residues in the CDR3. Written as DNA, the CDR3 is TGTGCCAGCAGTCGGACAGGGGAGTTAAATCCATCCCTCCACTTT. It codes for CASSRTGELNPSLHF.

For this clonotype: A clone one base away is much larger, so this may be a read error. This rearrangement joins TRBV5-1 to TRBJ1-5; D perhaps matches TRBD1 (6 bases). This CDR3 has 15 residues. Looked up from germline, CDR1 is SGHRS and CDR2 is YFSETQ. Here the CDR3 reads CASSFGGEGKQPQHF. The CDR3 nucleotides are TGCGCCAGCAGCTTCGGGGGCGAAGGCAAACAGCCCCAGCATTTT.

This clonotype has ten or more counts. This chain joins TRBV29-1 and TRBJ2-4, with 9 positions matching TRBD1. The CDR3 totals 14 residues. With 5 bases clipped from V and 7 bases from J, the junction kept 9 bases outside the gene matches. Germline lookup yields CDR1 SQVTM and CDR2 ANQGSEA. In nucleotides, the CDR3 is TGCAGCGTTATTACAGGGGGCGGGTCGAACATTCAGTACTTC. Protein product: CSVITGGGSNIQYF.

In regard to this clonotype: Possible read error: a much larger clone is one base away. The chain uses TRBV7-9 and TRBJ2-4, with unresolved D. Germline loops: CDR1 SEHNR, CDR2 FQNEAQ (reference sequence). V lost 1 base and J 6 bases, leaving 16 bases between the germline ends. The CDR3 extends over 16 amino acids. The CDR3 DNA follows: TGTGCCAGCAGCTTAGTTCCGGGTCTCATGGGAAACATTCAGTACTTC. Translating gives CASSLVPGLMGNIQYF.

On this clonotype itself: One base away lies a much larger clone, so this may be a sequencing read error. Likely a read error: the CDR3 ends without its conserved phenylalanine or tryptophan. The chain links TRBV5-1 to TRBJ2-7; D call uncertain. The CDR3 runs to 12 residues. Trimming took 0 bases from V and 2 from J, leaving 3 bases between them. Germline V gene sequence: CDR1 SGHRS, CDR2 YFSETQ. In nucleotides, the CDR3 is TGCGCCAGCAGCTTGGATGCCTACGAGCAGTACTTA. Its protein is CASSLDAYEQYL.

The rearrangement links TRBV7-2 to TRBJ2-5; 12 bases are shared with TRBD2. The CDR3 sequence is 16 residues long. With V trimmed by 5 bases and J by 2 bases, 6 bases remained unmatched. The germline CDR1 and CDR2 sequences are SGHTA and FQGNSA. The DNA for the CDR3 is TGTGCCAGCAGCCCGGGGACTAGCGGGCCGCAAGAGACCCAGTACTTC. Residues: CASSPGTSGPQETQYF.

V gene TRBV29-1 combines with J gene TRBJ1-2; no definite D call. The CDR3 runs to 12 residues. Germline assignment: CDR1 SQVTM and CDR2 ANQGSEA. CDR3 amino acids: CSAGERNYGYTF. In nucleotides, the CDR3 is TGCAGTGCAGGAGAGCGCAACTATGGCTACACCTTC.

This chain joins TRBV6-2 or TRBV6-3 and TRBJ2-1; 9 bases are shared with TRBD1. Trimming at V came to 2 bases and at J to 8 bases, leaving 10 bases not matched to a gene. The CDR3 length is 16 residues. Germline CDR1 is MNHEY and CDR2 is SVGEGT. Here the CDR3 reads CASSYVDGTGNDEQFF. The CDR3 DNA reads TGTGCCAGCAGTTACGTTGATGGGACAGGGAACGATGAGCAGTTCTTC.

On this clonotype itself: At one boundary the junction diverges from the germline segment, which might be a read error. The J gene is TRBJ1-2, the V gene TRBV6-8; D is uncertain. Germline values: CDR1 MNHGY, CDR2 SAAAGT. CDR3 length: 18 amino acids. The DNA of the CDR3 is TGTGCCAGTAGTTACCCGGCGAGTGCGTACATGATGAACTATGGCTACACCTTC. Its protein product is CASSYPASAYMMNYGYTF.

Concerning this clonotype itself: At one end, the junction sequence differs from germline, possibly due to a read error. The chain links TRBV11-3 to TRBJ2-5, with 10 bases aligning to TRBD2. Germline CDR1 and CDR2: SGHNT and YENEEA. The CDR3 spans 17 residues. The CDR3 here is CASSFGTSESPLKTQYF. CDR3 bases: TGTGCCAGTAGCTTTGGGACTAGCGAGAGTCCTTTGAAGACCCAGTACTTC.

About this clonotype: An end of the junction differs from the germline gene, which may be a read error. The chain has TRBV6-6 and TRBJ2-7; D not certain. The CDR3 consists of 14 residues. Germline V gene lookup returns CDR1 MNHNY and CDR2 SVGAGI (reference sequence). The DNA of the CDR3 is TGTGCAAGCAGTTACTCTGGCTGGTTCAGCGAGCAGTACTTC. This sequence encodes CASSYSGWFSEQYF.